Below are 29 T cell receptor beta chains sequenced from a single sample in a study of glioma-infiltrating T cells (dated by TCRdb to the mid-2010s). The sequencer was an Illumina MiSeq. The iRepertoire nested amplicon-rescue multiplex PCR (arm-PCR) platform was used to amplify TCR alpha and beta CDR3 regions from RNA. TCRdb passed the public sequencing reads through fastp at Q25 and MiXCR, retaining productive beta sequences. Each entry is one CDR3 protein sequence, shown with its most common DNA and genes. Recorded for this sample are around 170,000 distinct CDR3 sequences; roughly 45% of them occurred a single time. The top ten constitute roughly 5.2% of the sample. Sequenced input: glioma tissue, nonneoplastic brain tissue, or PBMCs (not recorded which). These receptors all stem from a human donor with low-grade glioma or glioblastoma, undergoing nonglioma brain surgery, or in good health (not recorded which).

This clonotype was picked up a small number of times. The V call is TRBV4-1, the J call TRBJ2-1, with D hard to call. V dropped 1 base and J dropped 14 bases, with 9 bases sitting between them. Germline V gives CDR1 MGHRA, CDR2 YSYEKL. This CDR3 contains 11 residues. CDR3 coding DNA: TGCGCCAGCAGCCAAGGAACCCATGAGTTCTTC. It yields the protein CASSQGTHEFF.

Regarding this clonotype: A much bigger clone sits one base away, suggesting this may be a read error. J is TRBJ1-1 and V is TRBV2; D unclear. Between the trimmed V and J ends, which lost 2 bases and 4 bases, there was a span of 11 bases. Looked up from germline, CDR1 is SNHLY and CDR2 is FYNNEI. The CDR3 is made up of 14 amino acids. CDR3 residues: CASSESLAGTEAFF. CDR3 nucleotides: TGTGCCAGCAGTGAATCTCTGGCCGGCACTGAAGCTTTCTTT.

Many counts were recorded for this clonotype. J is TRBJ2-3 and V is TRBV27; maybe TRBD1 (5 bases). With 6 bases removed from V and 0 bases from J, the gap between germline ends came to 16 bases. The V gene's germline CDR1 is MNHEY and CDR2 SMNVEV (reference sequence). The CDR3 extends over 16 amino acids. The chain's CDR3 is CASSRVGPSSTDTQYF. In DNA, the CDR3 is TGTGCCAGCAGCCGTGTGGGGCCCTCTAGCACAGATACGCAGTATTTT.

This clonotype was seen more than once but under ten times. This sequence joins TRBV28 and TRBJ2-5; D assignment may be TRBD1 or TRBD2 (6 bases each). Trimming cost V 6 bases and J 7 bases, with 21 bases left between them. Germline V gene lookup returns CDR1 MDHEN and CDR2 SYDVKM. The CDR3 sequence is 15 residues long. The CDR3: CASSRPGAQAGTQYF. CDR3 coding DNA: TGTGCCAGCAGCCGCCCGGGGGCGCAAGCGGGGACCCAGTACTTC.

This clonotype has just a few counts. This chain links TRBV5-5 with TRBJ2-3; 8 positions match TRBD2. J gave up 5 bases and V 2 bases, and 4 bases lay outside the gene matches. CDR1 is SGHKS, CDR2 YYEKEE, per germline (reference sequence). This CDR3 has 14 amino acids. CDR3 nucleotide sequence: TGTGCCAGCAGCTTCTGGCTAGCGGGAGATACGCAGTATTTT. This encodes CASSFWLAGDTQYF.

A remark on this clonotype: This may come from a read error, since a much larger clone is one base off. This sequence joins TRBV28 and TRBJ2-7; D gene unclear. Germline lookup yields CDR1 MDHEN and CDR2 SYDVKM. V lost 9 bases and J 6 bases, leaving 21 bases between the germline ends. The CDR3 loop spans 14 amino acids. For the CDR3, the DNA is TGTGCCAGGATATCAGGACCCTTGGTTGGCGAGCAGTACTTC. It yields the protein CARISGPLVGEQYF.

About this clonotype: Relative to the germline gene, one junction end is altered; a read error may explain this. The J gene is TRBJ1-3, the V gene TRBV4-1; tentatively, D is TRBD1 (5 bases). CDR1 MGHRA and CDR2 YSYEKL come from the germline V gene. This CDR3 is 16 amino acids long. CDR3 residues: CASSQDLRGGRNAIYF. CDR3 nucleotide sequence: TGCGCCAGCAGCCAAGATCTGAGGGGAGGAAGAAACGCCATATATTTT.

On this clonotype itself: Compared with germline, one end of the junction differs, possibly owing to a read error. J is TRBJ2-3 and V is TRBV7-6, with D unresolved. CDR3 length: 14 residues. In germline, CDR1 is SGHVS, CDR2 FNYEAQ. CDR3 sequence (DNA): TGTGCCTGCAGCCTCCTAGGAATGACAGATACGCAGTATTTT. This codes for CACSLLGMTDTQYF. The variable domain in full, with the rest retrieved from reference TRBV7-6 and TRBJ2-3, is GAGVSQSPRYKVTKRGQDVALRCDPISGHVSLYWYRQALGQGPEFLTYFNYEAQQDKSGLPNDRFSAERPEGSISTLTIQRTEQRDSAMYRCACSLLGMTDTQYFGPGTRLTVL.

The V gene is TRBV19, the J gene TRBJ1-5; D unclear. Trimming shortened V by 7 bases and J by 6 bases, and 16 bases separated the two germline ends. This CDR3 is built from 14 residues. CDR1 is LNHDA, CDR2 SQIVND, per germline (reference sequence). CDR3 DNA sequence: TGTGCCAGTACCAATCGAGGTATAGTTCAGCCCCAGCATTTT. Translated, it gives CASTNRGIVQPQHF. The variable domain in full, with the rest retrieved from reference TRBV19 and TRBJ1-5, is DGGITQSPKYLFRKEGQNVTLSCEQNLNHDAMYWYRQDPGQGLRLIYYSQIVNDFQKGDIAEGYSVSREKKESFPLTVTSAQKNPTAFYLCASTNRGIVQPQHFGDGTRLSIL.

This chain connects TRBV7-9 to TRBJ1-2, with D uncertain. Trimming left V 9 bases short and J 3 bases short, with 14 bases between. From germline, CDR1 is SEHNR and CDR2 FQNEAQ (reference sequence). CDR3 length: 13 amino acids. CDR3 DNA: TGTGCCAGAAGCCCTATGGCGGACTATGGCTACACCTTC. Amino acid sequence: CARSPMADYGYTF. Complete variable domain (other parts from reference TRBV7-9 and TRBJ1-2): DTGVSQNPRHKITKRGQNVTFRCDPISEHNRLYWYRQTLGQGPEFLTYFQNEAQLEKSRLLSDRFSAERPKGSFSTLEIQRTEQGDSAMYLCARSPMADYGYTFGSGTRLTVV.

Note on this clonotype: A read error may explain this, as a much larger clone is one base away. The J gene is TRBJ2-7, the V gene TRBV28, with D tentatively TRBD1 (6 bases). The DNA end is more similar to TRBJ2-1, so the J call may be wrong. Germline V gene data show CDR1 as MDHEN and CDR2 as SYDVKM. CDR3 length: 13 amino acids. The CDR3 reads CASSRGTYYEQFF. CDR3 nucleotides: TGTGCCAGCAGTCGAGGGACATACTACGAGCAGTTCTTC.

This clonotype was observed at least ten times. The chain links TRBV12-3 or TRBV12-4 to TRBJ1-6; D uncertain. This CDR3 spans 13 amino acids. The germline V and J ends were trimmed by 0 bases and 9 bases, with 6 bases remaining between them. For the CDR3, the DNA is TGTGCCAGCAGTTTAGCCTATGGTTCACCCCTCCACTTT. Protein product: CASSLAYGSPLHF.

This chain connects TRBV28 to TRBJ2-5; 14 bases are a match to TRBD2. Germline V gene lookup returns CDR1 MDHEN and CDR2 SYDVKM. Losses at the gene ends were 5 bases for V and 5 bases for J; bases not matched to a gene: 4. The CDR3 extends over 15 amino acids. CDR3 sequence: CASSRGLAGGETQYF. In DNA, the CDR3 is TGTGCCAGCAGTAGAGGACTAGCGGGAGGCGAGACCCAGTACTTC.

To note about this clonotype: A read error is possible here, since a much larger clone lies one base away. The chain uses TRBV2 and TRBJ2-3; the match to TRBD1 covers 7 bases. The junction had 8 bases not matched to a gene; V was cut back by 4 bases and J by 1 base. The CDR3 covers 16 residues. Looked up from germline, CDR1 is SNHLY and CDR2 is FYNNEI. The CDR3 reads CASSVTRQGGTDTQYF. The CDR3 DNA follows: TGTGCCAGCAGTGTCACCCGACAGGGCGGCACAGATACGCAGTATTTT.

A single count supports this clonotype. A much more abundant neighbour one base away suggests this may be a read error. The gene calls are TRBV5-1 and TRBJ2-3; TRBD2 is a possible D gene (5 bases). CDR3 length: 14 amino acids. CDR1 and CDR2 from the germline V gene are SGHRS and YFSETQ. DNA for the CDR3: TGCGCCAGCAGCTTGGTCGGTAGCGAAGATAAGCAGTATTTT. Translated: CASSLVGSEDKQYF.

At least ten counts were recorded for this clonotype. V usage is TRBV6-1 and J usage is TRBJ2-3; D uncertain. V was cut by 6 bases and J by 6 bases, with 7 bases left in between. This CDR3 region has 11 residues. Per germline, CDR1 MNHNS and CDR2 SASEGT. CDR3 protein: CASSASDTQYF. The CDR3 bases are TGTGCCAGCAGCGCTTCGGATACGCAGTATTTT.

This clonotype was picked up many times. This chain uses TRBV20-1 with TRBJ2-5, with unresolved D. CDR3 length: 13 amino acids. Trimming took off 3 bases at V and 3 bases at J, with 11 bases between the two ends. CDR1 and CDR2 from the germline V gene are DFQATT and SNEGSKA (reference sequence). The CDR3 coding sequence is TGCAGTGCTAGTGTCGGGCATAAAGAGACCCAGTACTTC. Its protein is CSASVGHKETQYF.

In this sample, this clonotype turned up many times. The V and J genes are TRBV7-9 and TRBJ2-1; 12 bases map to TRBD2. V trimming: 6 bases; J trimming: 10 bases; junction bases outside the gene matches: 7. CDR3 length equals 14 residues. CDR1 SEHNR and CDR2 FQNEAQ come from the germline V gene (reference sequence). The CDR3 DNA reads TGTGCCAGCAGTTCTAGCGGGAGGGCCGGGGAGCAGTTCTTC. Translated: CASSSSGRAGEQFF.

The rearrangement links TRBV5-4 to TRBJ1-1; D is perhaps TRBD1 (5 bases). CDR3 length equals 14 residues. Germline V CDR1 and CDR2: SGHNT, YYREEE (reference sequence). Trimming removed 4 bases at V and 5 bases at J, with 15 bases between. CDR3 protein: CASSRTGFGTEAFF. CDR3 nucleotides: TGTGCCAGCAGCCGTACAGGATTTGGGACTGAAGCTTTCTTT.

With regard to this clonotype: A much larger clone lies one base from this, so it may be a read error. The conserved phenylalanine or tryptophan is not found at the CDR3 terminus, so this likely reflects a read error. The rearrangement uses TRBV6-6 and TRBJ2-3; D is uncertain. CDR3 length: 13 amino acids. The V and J ends lost 6 bases and 1 base respectively, with 8 bases between them. Germline CDR1 is MNHNY and CDR2 is SVGAGI (reference sequence). The chain's CDR3 is CASSDPGTDTQYL. The CDR3 DNA reads as TGTGCCAGCAGCGATCCCGGCACAGATACGCAGTATTTA.

J is TRBJ2-1 and V is TRBV19, with D uncertain. There are 15 residues in the CDR3. Germline V gives CDR1 LNHDA, CDR2 SQIVND (reference sequence). V was trimmed by 0 bases and J by 0 bases, leaving 6 bases between them. The CDR3 bases are TGTGCCAGTAGTATAGAGGCGGCCTCCTACAATGAGCAGTTCTTC. Translation gives CASSIEAASYNEQFF.

Ten or more counts support this clonotype. J is TRBJ2-3 and V is TRBV12-3 or TRBV12-4, with D perhaps assigned TRBD1 or TRBD2 (5 bases each). The CDR3 totals 23 residues. Trimming shortened V by 3 bases and J by 1 base, and 35 bases separated the two germline ends. CDR3 nucleotides: TGTGCCAGCAGTTTTTTTTCTAGGGGATTGACTCCACTGGACGTAGCGCGCACAGATACGCAGTATTTT. Its translation is CASSFFSRGLTPLDVARTDTQYF.

This clonotype was picked up a small number of times. The rearrangement uses TRBV19 and TRBJ2-7; 9 nucleotides match TRBD2. From germline, CDR1 is LNHDA and CDR2 SQIVND (reference sequence). This CDR3 is built from 14 residues. Germline trimming cut 2 bases from V and 6 bases from J; bases unmatched to any gene: 5. In nucleotides, the CDR3 is TGTGCCAGTAGTATAATAGCGGGAGCTGGCGAGCAGTACTTC. Translated, it gives CASSIIAGAGEQYF.

A remark on this clonotype: A much larger clonotype is one base distant, so this may be a read error. V is TRBV7-2 and J is TRBJ2-3; tentatively, D is TRBD1 or TRBD2 (5 bases each). V lost 5 bases and J lost 6, with 18 bases in between. From germline, CDR1 is SGHTA and CDR2 FQGNSA. The CDR3 is made up of 15 amino acids. This CDR3 reads CASSQLGQRRDTQYF. The CDR3 DNA sequence: TGTGCCAGCAGCCAACTAGGACAACGAAGGGATACGCAGTATTTT.

This chain links TRBV19 with TRBJ2-1; 11 nucleotides align to TRBD2. The CDR3 consists of 15 residues. Germline loops: CDR1 LNHDA, CDR2 SQIVND (reference sequence). After removal of 7 bases from V and 5 bases from J, the junction contained 7 bases not matched to a gene. The DNA of the CDR3 is TGTGCCAGTAAACCCCTAGCGGGAGGTAACAATGAGCAGTTCTTC. Amino acids: CASKPLAGGNNEQFF.

This clonotype appeared many times. V usage is TRBV6-1 and J usage is TRBJ2-1; TRBD1 agrees at 9 bases. There are 14 residues in the CDR3. Germline CDR1 is MNHNS and CDR2 is SASEGT. Trimming removed 7 bases from V and 9 bases from J; junction bases left unmatched: 10. CDR3 residues: CASTRDRVILEQFF. Here the CDR3 DNA reads TGTGCCAGCACCCGGGACAGGGTAATTCTTGAGCAGTTCTTC.

A word on this clonotype: Given a much more abundant clone one base away, this may be a read error. DNA of the CDR3: TGCGCCAGCAGCCAAGATCAGGGGACTGAAGCTTTATTT. It translates to CASSQDQGTEALF. The chain combines TRBV4-1 with TRBJ1-1; D is possibly TRBD1 (6 bases). Germline CDR1 is MGHRA and CDR2 is YSYEKL. This CDR3 is 13 amino acids long.

This clonotype was detected a few times. A read error may explain this, as a much larger clone is one base away. This chain connects TRBV28 to TRBJ1-2; weak D call: TRBD1 (5 bases). CDR3 length: 16 amino acids. Germline V gives CDR1 MDHEN, CDR2 SYDVKM. V gave up 4 bases and J gave up 3 bases, with 18 bases separating them. CDR3 nucleotides: TGTGCCAGCAGTTCTATCCCCGGGGGTGGATACTATGGCTACACCTTC. Amino acids: CASSSIPGGGYYGYTF.

The genes are TRBV14 and TRBJ2-7; no reliable D call. The CDR3 is made up of 15 amino acids. Germline V CDR1 and CDR2: SGHDN, FVKESK. V was trimmed by 0 bases and J by 1 base, leaving 10 bases between them. CDR3 loop: CASSQDRRVSYEQYF. DNA of the CDR3: TGTGCCAGCAGCCAAGACCGCCGAGTATCCTACGAGCAGTACTTC.